This T cell receptor beta chain emerged from a study of T-cell reconstitution after alpha-beta-depleted transplantation in children. Study conclusions and caveats: Newly produced T cells mostly accounted for T-cell counts and diversity one year post-transplant. The origin of high day-60 TCRbeta diversity in some patients lay in surviving recipient T cells and thymic progenitors. Reports say that about two months after transplant, the alpha-beta T cells came out of several hundred graft clones that had expanded.

On this clonotype: Its specificity is unknown.

A TCRbeta library incorporating unique molecular identifiers was prepared. TCRdb ran MiXCR on the PCR reads and lists one entry per CDR3 protein. This sample has 45,000 to 55,000 distinct CDR3 sequences, with approximately 6% found just once. The CDR3 covers 13 residues. Trimming took 7 bases from V and 10 from J, leaving 17 bases between them. The genes are TRBV12-3 or TRBV12-4 and TRBJ1-5; D remains ambiguous. Specimen: PBMCs, mostly from graft donor cells, collected 60 days after TCRalphabeta/CD19-depleted stem cell transplant. This TCR derives from a female patient between 2 and 15 years old who had a stem cell transplant for aplastic anemia, so the T cells may come from the graft donor. The CDR3 spells CASTPGLQIPQHF. The CDR3 DNA reads as TGTGCCAGCACCCCGGGCCTGCAGATTCCCCAGCATTTT.